Below, one T cell receptor (beta chain) is given with its context. Germline CDR1 is ENHRY and CDR2 is SYGVKD. The ends lost 8 bases at V and 4 bases at J; junction bases unmatched: 13. The CDR3 is 16 residues long. The sample comes from a study of blood T cell repertoires in COVID-19. Looking at the study overall: In each case, the material was cDNA or gDNA derived from T cells, B-cell-depleted T cells, or PBMCs.

Sequenced by immunoSEQ multiplex PCR; TCRdb stores in-frame clones only, minus some. The sample records about 150,000 clones, 80% to 90% being singletons. What was sequenced was peripheral blood. This chain links TRBV10-3 with TRBJ1-5; 8 bases fit TRBD1. This TCR came from a woman in her 40s with acute or convalescent COVID-19. DNA for the CDR3: TGTGCCATCGAATCGACGACAGGGGTTTTTAATCAGCCCCAGCATTTT. It specifies CAIESTTGVFNQPQHF.